The 16 T cell receptor beta chains presented below share a single source sample, sequenced in a study of beta chain features in type 1 diabetes. The isolated RNA, all of it, was reverse transcribed, so expressed TCRB transcripts were what got sequenced. Clones were read by immunoSEQ multiplex PCR, and TCRdb kept only the in-frame ones, dropping some. In the table there are approximately 160,000 clones, roughly 8% of which are singletons. The specimen was central memory CD4+ T cells from blood. Receptors were obtained from a man aged 18-30 years in good health.

This clone was seen only a few times. V is TRBV4-2 and J is TRBJ2-1; D uncertain. This CDR3 is built from 14 residues. From germline, CDR1 is LGHNA and CDR2 YNFKEQ. Trimming took 5 bases from V and 0 from J, leaving 8 bases between them. CDR3 loop: CASSLSDSYNEQFF. In DNA form, the CDR3 reads TGTGCCAGCAGCTTGAGCGACTCCTACAATGAGCAGTTCTTC.

This clone occurred a few times. CDR3 sequence reads: CASSKPSASGDTQYF. As DNA, the CDR3 is TGTGCCAGCAGCAAACCGTCGGCTAGCGGCGATACGCAGTATTTT. The chain uses TRBV21-1 and TRBJ2-3; the table's D call of TRBD2 was not tested on the DNA. TRBV21-1 has pseudogene status. The CDR3 runs to 15 residues.

The chain combines TRBV19 with TRBJ2-1; tentatively, D is TRBD2 (6 bases). Between the trimmed V and J ends, which lost 1 base and 3 bases, there was a span of 13 bases. Germline lookup yields CDR1 LNHDA and CDR2 SQIVND (reference sequence). The CDR3 is 16 amino acids. CDR3 in DNA: TGTGCCAGTAGTATAGTTCTAAGCGGGCTCTACAATGAGCAGTTCTTC. Amino acid sequence: CASSIVLSGLYNEQFF.

Only a few counts were recorded for this clone. The chain employs TRBV30 and TRBJ2-5, with D perhaps TRBD2 (5 bases). V lost 0 bases to trimming and J lost 4 bases, with 12 bases between them. The CDR3 is 14 residues long. Germline CDR1 GTSNPN, CDR2 SVGIG (reference sequence). The CDR3 sequence is CAWSVPSLGETQYF. CDR3 DNA: TGTGCCTGGAGTGTTCCTAGCTTAGGAGAGACCCAGTACTTC.

V gene TRBV7-2 combines with J gene TRBJ2-7, with TRBD2 matching 9 bases. The CDR3 contains 17 residues. Germline loops: CDR1 SGHTA, CDR2 FQGNSA. Trimming removed 1 base from V and 1 base from J; junction bases left unmatched: 8. The CDR3 sequence: CASSLVSGSIDSYEQYF. CDR3 bases: TGTGCCAGCAGCTTAGTTAGCGGGAGTATCGATTCCTACGAGCAGTACTTC.

This clone was seen more than once but under ten times. CDR3 amino acids: CASSQDSGSYEQYF. As DNA, the CDR3 is TGTGCCAGCAGCCAAGACTCGGGATCCTACGAGCAGTACTTC. V and J are TRBV7-2 and TRBJ2-7; possible D gene TRBD2, 5 bases. Germline-derived CDR1 and CDR2 are SGHTA and FQGNSA. Trimming shortened V by 5 bases and J by 1 base, and 12 bases separated the two germline ends. This CDR3 has 14 residues.

This clone was observed a few times. The chain employs TRBV5-1 and TRBJ2-2; no clear D. This CDR3 is built from 15 residues. Germline V gene lookup returns CDR1 SGHRS and CDR2 YFSETQ. V lost 4 bases and J lost 3, with 13 bases in between. The CDR3 DNA reads TGCGCCAGCAGCCCCGAAACCACATACACCGGGGAGCTGTTTTTT. Residues: CASSPETTYTGELFF.

This chain connects TRBV7-2 to TRBJ1-1, with TRBD1 as a possible D gene (5 bases). The CDR3 totals 14 residues. Trimming took 1 base from V and 6 from J, leaving 12 bases between them. In germline, CDR1 is SGHTA, CDR2 FQGNSA. As DNA, the CDR3 is TGTGCCAGCAGCTTAGTTCAGGGCGGCCCTGAAGCTTTCTTT. It is translated as CASSLVQGGPEAFF.

The chain employs TRBV11-2 and TRBJ2-5; D may be TRBD1 (6 bases). Germline-derived CDR1 and CDR2 are SGHAT and FQNNGV. V was cut by 5 bases and J by 4 bases, with 11 bases left in between. The CDR3 totals 13 residues. The CDR3 DNA reads TGTGCCAGCAGCAAGGGGGTGGGAGAGACCCAGTACTTC. Protein product: CASSKGVGETQYF. The entire variable domain, with the rest obtained from reference TRBV11-2 and TRBJ2-5, is as follows: EAGVAQSPRYKIIEKRQSVAFWCNPISGHATLYWYQQILGQGPKLLIQFQNNGVVDDSQLPKDRFSAERLKGVDSTLKIQPAKLEDSAVYLCASSKGVGETQYFGPGTRLLVL.

The chain recombines TRBV19 with TRBJ1-6; a weak D match, TRBD1 (6 bases). The CDR3 runs 15 residues. Trimming took off 4 bases at V and 10 bases at J, with 17 bases between the two ends. The germline CDR1 and CDR2 sequences are LNHDA and SQIVND (reference sequence). CDR3 bases: TGTGCCAGTAGTAACACCCGCGGCAGGGGATCACCCCTCCACTTT. It is translated as CASSNTRGRGSPLHF.

The chain employs TRBV27 and TRBJ2-5, with 8 positions matching TRBD2. Trimming cost V 4 bases and J 4 bases; bases outside gene matches: 8. The CDR3 covers 15 residues. The germline CDR1 and CDR2 sequences are MNHEY and SMNVEV (reference sequence). The CDR3 protein is CASSSPGLDIETQYF. The CDR3, as DNA: TGTGCCAGCAGTTCACCGGGACTAGATATAGAGACCCAGTACTTC.

This clone occurred many times. This chain connects TRBV7-2 to TRBJ2-3; 14 bases are a match to TRBD2. After removal of 5 bases from V and 4 bases from J, the junction contained 5 bases not matched to a gene. Per the germline V gene, CDR1 is SGHTA and CDR2 is FQGNSA. This CDR3 region has 16 residues. The CDR3 loop reads CASSHRLAGGPDTQYF. Here the CDR3 DNA reads TGTGCCAGCAGCCATCGACTAGCGGGGGGGCCAGATACGCAGTATTTT.

This clone has a handful of counts. The chain carries TRBV5-4 and TRBJ1-2; 8 bases agree with TRBD1. J gave up 0 bases and V 2 bases, and 15 bases lay outside the gene matches. This CDR3 is 19 amino acids long. Germline CDR1 and CDR2: SGHNT and YYREEE (reference sequence). In DNA, the CDR3 is TGTGCCAGCAGCTTCACGGGGTGGGCAGGGGGCGTCCCTAACTATGGCTACACCTTC. Its translation is CASSFTGWAGGVPNYGYTF.

This clone showed up many times. The DNA of the CDR3 is TGTGCCTGGAGTGTAGGGACAGATAATGGCTACACCTTC. Translated, it gives CAWSVGTDNGYTF. J is TRBJ1-2 and V is TRBV30; 7 nucleotides match TRBD1. With V trimmed by 0 bases and J by 6 bases, 4 bases remained unmatched. The CDR3 consists of 13 residues. In germline, CDR1 is GTSNPN, CDR2 SVGIG (reference sequence).

J is TRBJ2-4 and V is TRBV7-2; TRBD2 matches at 15 bases. This CDR3 comprises 16 residues. The V gene end was trimmed by 5 bases and the J gene end by 8 bases; junction bases not matched to a gene: 7. The germline gives CDR1 SGHTA, CDR2 FQGNSA. CDR3 coding DNA: TGTGCCAGCAGCCAAGTCGGACTAGCGGGGGGGTACATTCAGTACTTC. This encodes CASSQVGLAGGYIQYF.

This clone appeared a few times. The chain has TRBV7-2 and TRBJ2-2, with 10 nucleotides matching TRBD2. This CDR3 is built from 17 residues. Germline V gene lookup returns CDR1 SGHTA and CDR2 FQGNSA. The V gene end was trimmed by 4 bases and the J gene end by 0 bases; junction bases not matched to a gene: 5. CDR3 coding DNA: TGTGCCAGCAGCTCCTCTAGCGGGGGCTCGAACACCGGGGAGCTGTTTTTT. Translating gives CASSSSSGGSNTGELFF.